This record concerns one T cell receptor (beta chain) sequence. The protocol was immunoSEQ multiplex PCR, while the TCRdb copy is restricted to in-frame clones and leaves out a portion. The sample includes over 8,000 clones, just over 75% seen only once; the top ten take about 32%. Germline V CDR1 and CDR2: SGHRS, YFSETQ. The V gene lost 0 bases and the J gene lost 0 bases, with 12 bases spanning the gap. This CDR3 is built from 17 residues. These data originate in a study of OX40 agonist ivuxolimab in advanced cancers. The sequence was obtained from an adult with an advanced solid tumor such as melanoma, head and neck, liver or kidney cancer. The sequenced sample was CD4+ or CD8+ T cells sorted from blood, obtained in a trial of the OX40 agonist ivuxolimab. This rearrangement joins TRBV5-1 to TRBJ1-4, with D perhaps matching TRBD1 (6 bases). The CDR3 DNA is TGCGCCAGCAGCTTGGGTGAAGGGGGAACAACTAATGAAAAACTGTTTTTT. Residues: CASSLGEGGTTNEKLFF.